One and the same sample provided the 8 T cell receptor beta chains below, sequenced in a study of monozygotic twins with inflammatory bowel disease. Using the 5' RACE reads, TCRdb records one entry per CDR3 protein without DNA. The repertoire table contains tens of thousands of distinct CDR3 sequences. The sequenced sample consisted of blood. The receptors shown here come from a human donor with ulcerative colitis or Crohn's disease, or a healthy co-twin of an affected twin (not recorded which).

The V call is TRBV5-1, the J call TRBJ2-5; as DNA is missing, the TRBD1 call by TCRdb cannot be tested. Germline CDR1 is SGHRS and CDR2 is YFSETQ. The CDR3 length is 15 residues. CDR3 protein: CASSLGGQGEKTQYF.

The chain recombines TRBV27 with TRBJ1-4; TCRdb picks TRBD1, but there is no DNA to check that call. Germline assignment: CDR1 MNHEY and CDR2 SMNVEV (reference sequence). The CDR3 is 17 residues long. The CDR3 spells CASSPTSRGPTNEKLFF.

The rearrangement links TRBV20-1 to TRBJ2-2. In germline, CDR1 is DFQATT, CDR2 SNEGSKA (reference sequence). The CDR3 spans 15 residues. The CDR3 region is CSARERGTNTGELFF.

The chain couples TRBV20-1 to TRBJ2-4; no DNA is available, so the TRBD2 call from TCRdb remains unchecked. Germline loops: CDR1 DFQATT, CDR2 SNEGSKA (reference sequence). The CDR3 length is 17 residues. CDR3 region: CSAELAGGHLAKNIQYF.

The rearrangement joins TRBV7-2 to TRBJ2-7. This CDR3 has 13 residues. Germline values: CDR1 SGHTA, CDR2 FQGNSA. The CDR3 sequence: CASNLRGLYEQYF.

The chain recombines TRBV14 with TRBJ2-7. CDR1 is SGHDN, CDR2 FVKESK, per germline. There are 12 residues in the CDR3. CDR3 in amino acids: CASSPNVYEQYF.

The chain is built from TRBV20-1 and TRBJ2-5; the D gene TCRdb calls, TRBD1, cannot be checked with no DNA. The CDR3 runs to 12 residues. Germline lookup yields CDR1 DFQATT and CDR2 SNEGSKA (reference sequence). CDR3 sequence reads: CSASGGDETQYF.

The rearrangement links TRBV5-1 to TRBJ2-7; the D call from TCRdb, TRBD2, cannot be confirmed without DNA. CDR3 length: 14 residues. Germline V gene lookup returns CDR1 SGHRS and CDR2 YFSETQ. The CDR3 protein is CASSPSGLSYEQYF. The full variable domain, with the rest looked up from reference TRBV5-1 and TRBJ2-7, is KAGVTQTPRYLIKTRGQQVTLSCSPISGHRSVSWYQQTPGQGLQFLFEYFSETQRNKGNFPGRFSGRQFSNSRSEMNVSTLELGDSALYLCASSPSGLSYEQYFGPGTRLTVT.